These 9 T cell receptor beta chains were sequenced from one sample in a study of preoperative IRX-2 immunotherapy in early breast cancer. Method: immunoSEQ multiplex PCR; TCRdb's copy keeps in-frame clones and lacks some. Of approximately 100,000 clones in the sample, approximately 90% were seen once. Treatment specified: preoperative locoregional IRX-2 cytokine immunotherapy. Sequenced here: tumor tissue, sampled after IRX-2 immunotherapy. The source of these receptors is a human donor with breast cancer.

The gene calls are TRBV5-1 and TRBJ2-1; 14 nucleotides match TRBD2. CDR1 and CDR2 (germline): SGHRS, YFSETQ. The CDR3 extends over 17 amino acids. With V trimmed by 4 bases and J by 8 bases, 11 bases remained unmatched. In DNA form, the CDR3 reads TGCGCCAGCAGCCCCAGAGGGACTAGCGGGGGTACCGATGAGCAGTTCTTC. It yields the protein CASSPRGTSGGTDEQFF.

The chain links TRBV6-8 to TRBJ2-3; D unresolved. CDR3 length: 13 residues. Germline V gene sequence: CDR1 MNHGY, CDR2 SAAAGT. Deletions cut 5 bases from V and 4 bases from J, with 10 bases between. The CDR3 nucleotides read TGTGCCAGCAGTGTAGGGCCGGCAGATACGCAGTATTTT. Translating gives CASSVGPADTQYF.

The V and J genes are TRBV5-1 and TRBJ2-7; no definite D call. The germline V and J ends were trimmed by 0 bases and 2 bases, with 12 bases remaining between them. Germline values: CDR1 SGHRS, CDR2 YFSETQ. CDR3 length equals 15 residues. The chain's CDR3 is CASSLGGRSTYEQYF. The CDR3 nucleotides read TGCGCCAGCAGCTTGGGAGGTAGGAGTACCTACGAGCAGTACTTC.

As for this clone: The junction and the germline gene differ at one end; a read error may be behind it. The rearrangement joins TRBV5-1 to TRBJ2-2; perhaps TRBD2 as D (6 bases). The CDR3 runs 16 residues. Germline assignment: CDR1 SGHRS and CDR2 YFSETQ. The CDR3 protein is CASSLAAGTNTGELFF. Here the CDR3 DNA reads TGCGCCAGCAGCTTGGCCGCGGGAACGAACACTGGGGAGCTGTTTTTT.

The chain uses TRBV29-1 and TRBJ1-2, with TRBD1 matching 7 bases. The CDR3 consists of 15 residues. Trimming removed 6 bases from V and 7 bases from J; junction bases left unmatched: 17. The germline V gene encodes CDR1 SQVTM and CDR2 ANQGSEA. CDR3 amino acids: CSVPVWAQGPSGYTF. The DNA of the CDR3 is TGCAGCGTCCCCGTTTGGGCACAGGGGCCCTCTGGCTACACCTTC.

This chain uses TRBV18 with TRBJ1-1; D ambiguous. The CDR3 sequence is 14 residues long. Deletions cut 5 bases from V and 8 bases from J, with 18 bases between. CDR1 is KGHSH, CDR2 LQKENI, per germline. The CDR3 nucleotides are TGTGCCAGCTCAAGGACCCGGACGGGTGAGGAAGCTTTCTTT. Its translation: CASSRTRTGEEAFF.

The chain carries TRBV6-8 and TRBJ1-5, with D perhaps TRBD1 (6 bases). With 8 bases removed from V and 0 bases from J, the gap between germline ends came to 17 bases. The CDR3 totals 16 residues. The germline V gene encodes CDR1 MNHGY and CDR2 SAAAGT. The CDR3 spells CASAGGLSYSNQPQHF. The CDR3, as DNA: TGTGCCAGCGCGGGGGGCCTCTCATATAGCAATCAGCCCCAGCATTTT.

This chain's CDR3 is CASSQRVEGPEAFF. The CDR3, as DNA: TGCGCCAGCAGCCAGAGGGTGGAGGGCCCTGAAGCTTTCTTT. The chain carries TRBV4-1 and TRBJ1-1; D gene uncertain. Trimming pared 3 bases from V and 6 bases from J, leaving 14 bases between. Germline CDR1 MGHRA, CDR2 YSYEKL. The CDR3 is 14 amino acids.

The chain has TRBV7-7 and TRBJ2-1, with D unclear. Germline CDR1 reads SSHAT; CDR2 reads FNYEAQ (reference sequence). Trimming took off 5 bases at V and 4 bases at J, with 12 bases between the two ends. This CDR3 is 14 amino acids long. As DNA, the CDR3 is TGTGCCAGCAGCCCAGAAGTCATTTACAATGAGCAGTTCTTC. Protein sequence: CASSPEVIYNEQFF.